A selection of T cell receptor beta chains follows, all from one sample in a study of identical twins. TCRdb reanalysed the 5' RACE reads using MiXCR and keeps one entry per CDR3 protein. The sample lists 1.5 million to 2 million distinct CDR3 sequences; 25% to 35% were seen once. The sample was cord blood. These receptors originate from a newborn girl in good health. Both conserved end residues are part of each CDR3. Each record gives: D gene, J gene, V gene, clone size, CDR3 protein, CDR3 DNA. A D gene is named only where the DNA matches it firmly. Only part of the rows carry a size: once, few, many, or a class if the clone is expanded.

d_call: NA; j_call: TRBJ2-2; v_call: TRBV7-2; clone_size: NA; cdr3_aa: CASKARNTGELFF; cdr3_nt: TGTGCCAGCAAGGCCAGGAACACCGGGGAGCTGTTTTTT
d_call: TRBD2; j_call: TRBJ2-7; v_call: TRBV20-1; clone_size: few; cdr3_aa: CSAGELAGSSYEQYF; cdr3_nt: TGCAGTGCTGGGGAACTAGCGGGAAGCTCCTACGAGCAGTACTTC
d_call: TRBD2; j_call: TRBJ2-1; v_call: TRBV20-1; clone_size: few; cdr3_aa: CSARDPSGASSYNEQFF; cdr3_nt: TGCAGTGCTAGAGATCCCAGCGGGGCGAGCTCCTACAATGAGCAGTTCTTC
d_call: NA; j_call: TRBJ2-1; v_call: TRBV5-1; clone_size: NA; cdr3_aa: CASSLSGRAIDEQFF; cdr3_nt: TGCGCCAGCAGCTTGTCAGGAAGGGCCATTGATGAGCAGTTCTTC
d_call: NA; j_call: TRBJ1-2; v_call: TRBV6-5; clone_size: NA; cdr3_aa: CASATATNYGYTF; cdr3_nt: TGTGCCAGCGCGACAGCCACTAACTATGGCTACACCTTC
d_call: TRBD2; j_call: TRBJ2-7; v_call: TRBV3-1; clone_size: NA; cdr3_aa: CASSQDPGGAKNIRYF; cdr3_nt: TGTGCCAGCAGCCAAGATCCGGGAGGAGCCAAAAACATTCGGTACTTC
d_call: NA; j_call: TRBJ1-1; v_call: TRBV20-1; clone_size: NA; cdr3_aa: CSARDPGGGTEAFF; cdr3_nt: TGCAGTGCTAGAGATCCAGGTGGGGGCACTGAAGCTTTCTTT
d_call: NA; j_call: TRBJ2-7; v_call: TRBV11-2; clone_size: NA; cdr3_aa: CASSFLGGWGSSYEQYF; cdr3_nt: TGTGCCAGCAGCTTTCTTGGCGGGTGGGGGAGCTCCTACGAGCAGTACTTC
d_call: NA; j_call: TRBJ1-6; v_call: TRBV7-8; clone_size: few; cdr3_aa: CASSLGTAQYNSPLHF; cdr3_nt: TGTGCCAGCAGCTTAGGGACGGCTCAATATAATTCACCCCTCCACTTT
d_call: NA; j_call: TRBJ2-1; v_call: TRBV2; clone_size: NA; cdr3_aa: CASSERLASYNEQFF; cdr3_nt: TGTGCCAGCAGTGAACGTCTAGCTTCCTACAATGAGCAGTTCTTC
d_call: NA; j_call: TRBJ2-6; v_call: TRBV20-1; clone_size: NA; cdr3_aa: CSASQGTGANVLTF; cdr3_nt: TGCAGTGCTAGTCAGGGTACTGGGGCCAACGTCCTGACTTTC
d_call: NA; j_call: TRBJ2-2; v_call: TRBV4-2; clone_size: NA; cdr3_aa: CASSQDPAAGELFF; cdr3_nt: TGTGCCAGCAGCCAAGATCCCGCTGCCGGGGAGCTGTTTTTT
d_call: NA; j_call: TRBJ2-6; v_call: TRBV20-1; clone_size: few; cdr3_aa: CSARDVRTPSGANVLTF; cdr3_nt: TGCAGTGCTAGAGATGTTCGGACACCCTCTGGGGCCAACGTCCTGACTTTC
d_call: NA; j_call: TRBJ1-3; v_call: TRBV7-9; clone_size: NA; cdr3_aa: CASNPAGEAGNTIYF; cdr3_nt: TGTGCCAGCAACCCTGCAGGGGAAGCTGGAAACACCATATATTTT
d_call: NA; j_call: TRBJ1-4; v_call: TRBV7-9; clone_size: few; cdr3_aa: CASSLAPLGANEKLFF; cdr3_nt: TGTGCCAGCAGCTTAGCTCCACTCGGAGCTAATGAAAAACTGTTTTTT
d_call: NA; j_call: TRBJ1-4; v_call: TRBV5-1; clone_size: NA; cdr3_aa: CASRREDEKLFF; cdr3_nt: TGCGCCAGCAGAAGGGAAGATGAAAAACTGTTTTTT
d_call: NA; j_call: TRBJ1-1; v_call: TRBV29-1; clone_size: NA; cdr3_aa: CSVGGRAEAFF; cdr3_nt: TGCAGCGTAGGGGGGAGAGCTGAAGCTTTCTTT
d_call: NA; j_call: TRBJ2-5; v_call: TRBV6-2/TRBV6-3; clone_size: many; cdr3_aa: CASSYHDYTQETQYF; cdr3_nt: TGTGCCAGCAGTTACCACGACTATACCCAAGAGACCCAGTACTTC
d_call: NA; j_call: TRBJ2-1; v_call: TRBV5-1; clone_size: NA; cdr3_aa: CAGSPRSGNEQFF; cdr3_nt: TGCGCCGGCAGCCCCCGGTCTGGAAATGAGCAGTTCTTC
d_call: TRBD1; j_call: TRBJ2-7; v_call: TRBV7-7; clone_size: once; cdr3_aa: CASKVGTGINEQYF; cdr3_nt: TGTGCCAGCAAAGTAGGGACAGGGATCAACGAGCAGTACTTC
d_call: NA; j_call: TRBJ2-7; v_call: TRBV2; clone_size: few; cdr3_aa: CASALAYEQYF; cdr3_nt: TGTGCCAGTGCCCTAGCGTACGAGCAGTACTTC
d_call: NA; j_call: TRBJ2-7; v_call: TRBV21-1; clone_size: NA; cdr3_aa: CAGYYRDRGSYEQYF; cdr3_nt: TGTGCCGGATATTACCGGGACAGGGGGAGCTACGAGCAGTACTTC
d_call: NA; j_call: TRBJ2-7; v_call: TRBV9; clone_size: few; cdr3_aa: CASSVEGSYYEQYF; cdr3_nt: TGTGCCAGCAGCGTAGAAGGTAGCTACTACGAGCAGTACTTC
d_call: TRBD1; j_call: TRBJ1-2; v_call: TRBV10-3; clone_size: NA; cdr3_aa: CAISAGTAYGYTF; cdr3_nt: TGTGCCATCAGTGCCGGGACAGCTTATGGCTACACCTTC
d_call: TRBD1; j_call: TRBJ1-2; v_call: TRBV29-1; clone_size: NA; cdr3_aa: CSAPRGPGYTF; cdr3_nt: TGCAGCGCCCCGAGGGGGCCTGGCTACACCTTC
d_call: TRBD1; j_call: TRBJ1-1; v_call: TRBV27; clone_size: NA; cdr3_aa: CASRGAGGTEAFF; cdr3_nt: TGTGCCAGCCGTGGGGCAGGGGGCACTGAAGCTTTCTTT
d_call: TRBD2; j_call: TRBJ2-1; v_call: TRBV5-1; clone_size: many; cdr3_aa: CASSSSGGRNEQFF; cdr3_nt: TGTGCCAGCAGCTCTAGCGGGGGCCGCAATGAGCAGTTCTTC
d_call: TRBD2; j_call: TRBJ2-6; v_call: TRBV9; clone_size: NA; cdr3_aa: CASSVGGFLSVANVLTF; cdr3_nt: TGTGCCAGCAGCGTGGGAGGGTTCCTCTCTGTGGCCAACGTCCTGACTTTC
d_call: NA; j_call: TRBJ1-2; v_call: TRBV29-1; clone_size: NA; cdr3_aa: CSVAAGSDYGYTF; cdr3_nt: TGCAGCGTTGCGGCAGGATCTGACTATGGCTACACCTTC
d_call: NA; j_call: TRBJ2-3; v_call: TRBV24-1; clone_size: NA; cdr3_aa: CATSDPMGRSTDTQYF; cdr3_nt: TGTGCCACCAGTGATCCCATGGGACGCTCCACAGATACGCAGTATTTT
d_call: NA; j_call: TRBJ2-3; v_call: TRBV19; clone_size: NA; cdr3_aa: CASSTRDNPSTDTQYF; cdr3_nt: TGTGCCAGTAGTACTCGGGACAACCCATCCACAGATACGCAGTATTTT
d_call: NA; j_call: TRBJ1-4; v_call: TRBV6-6; clone_size: NA; cdr3_aa: CASSYGGGFNEKLFF; cdr3_nt: TGTGCCAGCAGTTACGGTGGGGGATTTAATGAAAAACTGTTTTTT
d_call: NA; j_call: TRBJ2-1; v_call: TRBV6-2/TRBV6-3; clone_size: few; cdr3_aa: CASSYAGQHNYNEQFF; cdr3_nt: TGTGCCAGCAGTTACGCGGGACAGCACAACTACAATGAGCAGTTCTTC
d_call: TRBD2; j_call: TRBJ2-5; v_call: TRBV24-1; clone_size: few; cdr3_aa: CATSDWTSGRKETQYF; cdr3_nt: TGTGCCACCAGTGATTGGACTAGCGGGAGAAAAGAGACCCAGTACTTC
d_call: TRBD2; j_call: TRBJ2-3; v_call: TRBV4-2; clone_size: few; cdr3_aa: CASSQVLAGAPDTQYF; cdr3_nt: TGTGCCAGCAGCCAAGTATTAGCGGGGGCTCCAGATACGCAGTATTTT
d_call: NA; j_call: TRBJ1-1; v_call: TRBV4-1; clone_size: many; cdr3_aa: CASSSGTMNTEAFF; cdr3_nt: TGTGCCAGCAGCTCGGGGACCATGAACACTGAAGCTTTCTTT
d_call: TRBD1; j_call: TRBJ2-7; v_call: TRBV27; clone_size: few; cdr3_aa: CASSTGQGVYEQYF; cdr3_nt: TGTGCCAGCAGTACCGGACAGGGTGTCTACGAGCAGTACTTC
d_call: TRBD1; j_call: TRBJ1-2; v_call: TRBV25-1; clone_size: few; cdr3_aa: CASSGTGGSYGYTF; cdr3_nt: TGTGCCAGCAGTGGGACAGGGGGGAGCTATGGCTACACCTTC
d_call: NA; j_call: TRBJ1-6; v_call: TRBV27; clone_size: NA; cdr3_aa: CASIIESPDSPYNSPLHF; cdr3_nt: TGTGCCAGCATCATCGAAAGTCCGGACAGCCCCTATAATTCACCCCTCCACTTT
d_call: NA; j_call: TRBJ2-5; v_call: TRBV20-1; clone_size: NA; cdr3_aa: CSARDFRGGRETQYF; cdr3_nt: TGCAGTGCTAGAGATTTTAGAGGCGGGCGAGAGACCCAGTACTTC